The clone carrying this TCR beta chain was seen only once. Its cognate antigen is unknown. The CDR3 spans 13 residues. Trimming at V came to 0 bases and at J to 8 bases, leaving 3 bases not matched to a gene. Germline V gene data show CDR1 as GTSNPN and CDR2 as SVGIG (reference sequence). This sample was included in a study of T cells in localized non-small cell lung cancer. General observations from the study: Sequencing was limited to one tumor region, leaving the possibility of heterogeneity open. Among blood samples, higher T cell density accompanied longer overall survival. Detection in adjacent lung was observed for a median roughly 62 of the top 100 tumor clones.

Repertoires were generated with immunoSEQ multiplex PCR, while TCRdb's copy carries only in-frame clones and drops some. The sample records fewer than 20,000 clones, about 80% being singletons. Sequenced here: peripheral blood, sampled before any cancer treatment. The sequence was obtained from a male donor at least 60 years old with stage I lung adenocarcinoma. The genes are TRBV30 and TRBJ2-1; 8 bases are shared with TRBD2. CDR3 coding DNA: TGTGCCTGGAGTGTACGGCGGGGGGATGAGCAGTTCTTC. The encoded protein is CAWSVRRGDEQFF.